This T cell receptor (beta chain) was sequenced during a study of beta chain features in type 1 diabetes. Regarding the study as a whole: A moderate, significant TCRB CDR3 shortening appeared in type 1 diabetes across four CD4+ subsets.

Expressed TCRB transcripts were sequenced after all isolated RNA was converted to cDNA. Some clones are missing from TCRdb's copy, which holds only in-frame ones; the method was immunoSEQ multiplex PCR. Of more than 250,000 clones listed, over 11% are singletons. Turning to this clone: The antigen remains undetermined.

In germline, CDR1 is SEHNR, CDR2 FQNEAQ (reference sequence). The V end lost 5 bases, the J end lost 7 bases, and 18 bases lay between the germline ends. This CDR3 contains 14 residues. The rearrangement links TRBV7-9 to TRBJ2-7; D might be TRBD2 (5 bases). Source material: naive CD4+ T cells from blood. This receptor was identified in a man aged 25 to 40 with type 1 diabetes. The CDR3 is CASSLDQSTKEQYF. The CDR3 region has the DNA TGTGCCAGCAGCCTGGACCAGTCGACTAAAGAGCAGTACTTC.